A selection of T cell receptor beta chains follows, all from one sample in a study of control samples from healthy donors and cancer patients. The data were produced by immunoSEQ multiplex PCR, yet TCRdb's version contains in-frame clones alone and is incomplete. The sample records tens of thousands of clones, 90% being singletons. Sequenced sample: blood. Source of these receptors: a woman aged 18-29 years in good health. CDR3s include the opening cysteine and the closing phenylalanine or tryptophan.

J: TRBJ1-6
V: TRBV3-1/TRBV3-2
CDR3: CASSQASEGDSPLHF

J: TRBJ2-7
V: TRBV6-5
CDR3: CASSYGGNYEQYF

J: TRBJ2-3
V: TRBV5-1
CDR3: CASSLRRGDTQYF

J: TRBJ2-3
V: TRBV4-1
CDR3: CASSQDRGGPLYTDTQYF

J: TRBJ2-2
V: TRBV2
CDR3: CASSGSRNTGELFF

J: TRBJ1-5
V: TRBV7-2
CDR3: CASSLEGTYSNQPQHF

J: TRBJ2-5
V: TRBV4-2
CDR3: CASSPLGGTSGETQYF

J: TRBJ1-5
V: TRBV18
CDR3: CASSPPQVSNQPQHF

J: TRBJ1-1
V: TRBV5-1
CDR3: CASSFNGFGLEAFF

J: TRBJ1-1
V: TRBV18
CDR3: CASSRQGMNTEAFF

J: TRBJ2-5
V: TRBV10-3
CDR3: CAISSGQGYQETQYF

J: TRBJ2-5
V: TRBV19
CDR3: CASRLQDQPGETQYF